This entry is about one T cell receptor beta chain. Its specificity is unknown. Germline lookup yields CDR1 LGHNA and CDR2 YNFKEQ. This CDR3 has 17 residues. The sample originates from a study of T cells expressing NK-cell markers. In the study overall: It was sorted CD3+CD56+NKG2C+, CD3+CD56+NKG2C- and CD3+CD56-NKG2C+ T cells that supplied the TCR beta repertoires. Regarding the study as a whole: In six donors, dominant NKG2C+ clonotypes were roughly 1.0-7.0% of CD8+ T cells. There remained a lack of clarity about HCMV specificity of expanded NKG2C+ T cell clones.

In generating TCR beta cDNA, 5'RACE template switching with UMIs was used. TCRdb reworked the 5' RACE reads into one entry per CDR3 protein, no DNA. This table lists about 260,000 distinct CDR3 sequences. The source material was blood T cells: a sorted CD56 or NKG2C T cell subset, CD4+ or CD8+ T cells, or bulk PBMC T cells (not recorded which). This chain joins TRBV4-2 and TRBJ2-1; TCRdb's assignment of TRBD1 cannot be checked, as there is no DNA. The TCR was taken from a woman aged 18 to 75 in good health. Here the CDR3 reads CASSQEGPHLKYNEQFF.